These 24 T cell receptor beta chains were sequenced from one sample in a study of blood T cell repertoires in COVID-19. Some clones are missing from TCRdb's copy, which holds only in-frame ones; the method was immunoSEQ multiplex PCR. The sample consists of around 380,000 clones, roughly 77% of them appearing once. The sample comprised peripheral blood. These receptor sequences come from a human donor with acute or convalescent COVID-19. The donor label of this sample is uncertain.

V gene TRBV11-3 combines with J gene TRBJ1-1; D is unclear. Germline lookup yields CDR1 SGHNT and CDR2 YENEEA. This CDR3 has 13 amino acids. The germline V and J ends were trimmed by 2 bases and 8 bases, with 12 bases remaining between them. The CDR3 sequence is CASSLNSLTEAFF. CDR3 nucleotide sequence: TGTGCCAGCAGCTTAAACTCTCTAACCGAAGCTTTCTTT.

The chain is built from TRBV12-3 or TRBV12-4 and TRBJ1-2; D remains ambiguous. This CDR3 is built from 12 residues. Trimming took off 6 bases at V and 4 bases at J, with 9 bases between the two ends. Here the CDR3 reads CASSLDTYGYTF. DNA of the CDR3: TGTGCCAGCAGCCTTGACACCTATGGCTACACCTTC.

V gene TRBV29-1 combines with J gene TRBJ2-1, with TRBD2 identical over 12 bases. CDR3 size: 16 residues. Germline V gene lookup returns CDR1 SQVTM and CDR2 ANQGSEA. The J segment lost 7 bases and the V segment lost 2 bases, leaving 9 bases of the junction unmatched. DNA for the CDR3: TGCAGCGTTGAATTATACCTAGCGGGGGGGCGAAATGAGCAGTTCTTC. Its translation: CSVELYLAGGRNEQFF.

This clone appeared a few times. The CDR3 spells CASSEDPSGTRYF. CDR3 DNA sequence: TGCGCCAGCAGTGAGGACCCTAGCGGGACTCGGTATTTT. V is TRBV10-2 and J is TRBJ2-3; 9 bases map to TRBD2. The germline V gene has CDR1 WSHSY and CDR2 SAAADI. V gave up 2 bases and J gave up 14 bases; unmatched junction bases: 8. The CDR3 runs 13 residues.

The chain carries TRBV7-9 and TRBJ1-2, with D hard to call. This CDR3 contains 13 residues. Deletions cut 3 bases from V and 0 bases from J, with 5 bases between. Germline V gives CDR1 SEHNR, CDR2 FQNEAQ (reference sequence). The CDR3 is CASSFGANYGYTF. The CDR3 DNA follows: TGTGCCAGCAGCTTCGGGGCTAACTATGGCTACACCTTC.

The chain combines TRBV7-5 with TRBJ1-1. TRBV7-5 is annotated as a pseudogene. The CDR3 loop spans 11 amino acids. CDR3 DNA: TGTGTCAGAAGCCCAGGAGGTGAAGCTTTCTTT. Translation: CVRSPGGEAFF.

V usage is TRBV24-1 and J usage is TRBJ1-2; 7 bases map to TRBD1. V was pared by 3 bases and J by 0 bases, with 6 bases of the junction left unmatched. This CDR3 is 16 amino acids long. Germline CDR1 KGHDR, CDR2 SFDVKD. For the CDR3, the DNA is TGTGCCACCAGTGATCCGCGGGACAGAGCTAACTATGGCTACACCTTC. Protein sequence: CATSDPRDRANYGYTF.

CDR3 amino acids: CASSPGHFTGELFF. CDR3 DNA sequence: TGTGCCAGCAGTCCGGGACACTTCACCGGGGAGCTGTTTTTT. V usage is TRBV6-2 or TRBV6-3 and J usage is TRBJ2-2; possible D gene TRBD1, 6 bases. CDR1 MNHEY and CDR2 SVGEGT come from the germline V gene. The V end was cut by 5 bases, the J end by 4 bases, with 11 bases between. The CDR3 loop spans 14 amino acids.

The chain employs TRBV4-2 and TRBJ1-6; a weak D match, TRBD1 (6 bases). The ends were cut back, 0 bases at V and 10 bases at J, with 10 bases in the middle. The CDR3 spans 14 residues. CDR1 is LGHNA, CDR2 YNFKEQ, per germline. The CDR3 reads CASSQDRGGSPLHF. For the CDR3, the DNA is TGTGCCAGCAGCCAAGACAGGGGTGGCTCACCCCTCCACTTT.

The genes are TRBV2 and TRBJ2-2; a possible D gene is TRBD2 (6 bases). The CDR3 loop spans 13 amino acids. V was shortened by 5 bases and J by 6 bases, with 10 bases between the two germline ends. CDR1 is SNHLY, CDR2 FYNNEI, per germline. CDR3 nucleotide sequence: TGTGCCAGCAGTAAGAGGGAGGCCGGGGAGCTGTTTTTT. This translates into CASSKREAGELFF.

V gene TRBV5-4 combines with J gene TRBJ2-1; 8 bases align to TRBD2. From germline, CDR1 is SGHNT and CDR2 YYREEE (reference sequence). This CDR3 contains 14 residues. Trimming removed 2 bases from V and 7 bases from J; junction bases left unmatched: 5. CDR3 in amino acids: CASSLAGEINEQFF. The CDR3, as DNA: TGTGCCAGCAGCTTAGCGGGAGAAATAAATGAGCAGTTCTTC.

The rearrangement uses TRBV7-8 and TRBJ1-2; 7 positions match TRBD1. The V and J ends lost 2 bases and 3 bases, in that order; junction bases with no gene match: 3. CDR1 is SGHVS, CDR2 FQNEAQ, per germline. This CDR3 region has 14 residues. In DNA, the CDR3 is TGTGCCAGCAGCTTACGACAGGGAGACTATGGCTACACCTTC. The encoded protein is CASSLRQGDYGYTF. The full variable domain, its missing parts supplied by reference TRBV7-8 and TRBJ1-2, is GAGVSQSPRYKVAKRGQDVALRCDPISGHVSLFWYQQALGQGPEFLTYFQNEAQLDKSGLPSDRFFAERPEGSVSTLKIQRTQQEDSAVYLCASSLRQGDYGYTFGSGTRLTVV.

This clone was recorded a few times. The chain uses TRBV30 and TRBJ2-1; the D gene is possibly TRBD2 (5 bases). The germline V gene has CDR1 GTSNPN and CDR2 SVGIG (reference sequence). The CDR3 covers 14 residues. V lost 8 bases and J lost 4, with 18 bases in between. CDR3 sequence (DNA): TGTGCCGGCTTCGGCCCGGACTCGTACAATGAGCAGTTCTTC. This translates into CAGFGPDSYNEQFF.

The gene calls are TRBV27 and TRBJ1-1; 7 bases are a match to TRBD1. This CDR3 region has 15 residues. Germline CDR1 is MNHEY and CDR2 is SMNVEV (reference sequence). With 5 bases clipped from V and 10 bases from J, the junction kept 16 bases outside the gene matches. The CDR3 here is CASSQNPSTGKLAFF. The CDR3 DNA reads TGTGCCAGCAGTCAAAACCCCTCGACAGGGAAGTTAGCTTTCTTT.

The chain employs TRBV19 and TRBJ2-3; the match to TRBD2 covers 8 bases. V dropped 3 bases and J dropped 11; count of bases not matched to a gene: 16. The CDR3 covers 16 residues. CDR1 LNHDA and CDR2 SQIVND come from the germline V gene (reference sequence). CDR3 protein: CASSIGTGGPSLEQYF. The CDR3 DNA follows: TGTGCCAGTAGTATCGGGACGGGGGGGCCGAGTCTTGAGCAGTATTTT. Combining the CDR3 with reference TRBV19 and TRBJ2-3 gives the whole variable domain DGGITQSPKYLFRKEGQNVTLSCEQNLNHDAMYWYRQDPGQGLRLIYYSQIVNDFQKGDIAEGYSVSREKKESFPLTVTSAQKNPTAFYLCASSIGTGGPSLEQYFGPGTRLTVL.

The chain employs TRBV7-9 and TRBJ1-5, with TRBD1 matching over 8 bases. Losses at the gene ends were 10 bases for V and 7 bases for J; bases not matched to a gene: 6. Germline assignment: CDR1 SEHNR and CDR2 FQNEAQ (reference sequence). The CDR3 consists of 12 residues. The CDR3 DNA reads as TGTGCCATCCAACAGGGGGAACAGCCCCAGCATTTT. Its protein product is CAIQQGEQPQHF. Looking up the rest from reference TRBV7-9 and TRBJ1-5 gives the full variable domain: DTGVSQNPRHKITKRGQNVTFRCDPISEHNRLYWYRQTLGQGPEFLTYFQNEAQLEKSRLLSDRFSAERPKGSFSTLEIQRTEQGDSAMYLCAIQQGEQPQHFGDGTRLSIL.

J is TRBJ1-2 and V is TRBV19; 8 bases line up with TRBD1. The germline CDR1 and CDR2 sequences are LNHDA and SQIVND (reference sequence). The V gene end was trimmed by 5 bases and the J gene end by 4 bases; junction bases not matched to a gene: 9. The CDR3 length is 15 residues. CDR3 nucleotides: TGTGCCAGTAGTGGCCTAGGACAGGGCGCCTATGGCTACACCTTC. This translates into CASSGLGQGAYGYTF.

The rearrangement links TRBV5-1 to TRBJ2-1; TRBD2 matches 11 bases. The ends lost 3 bases at V and 5 bases at J; junction bases unmatched: 7. CDR1 is SGHRS and CDR2 is YFSETQ in the germline V gene. This CDR3 has 16 residues. The DNA of the CDR3 is TGCGCCAGCAGCTCCTACAGACTAGCGGGGAACAATGAGCAGTTCTTC. Amino acid sequence: CASSSYRLAGNNEQFF.

This chain joins TRBV29-1 and TRBJ2-7; the match to TRBD1 covers 9 bases. CDR3 length: 12 residues. V lost 6 bases, J lost 7 bases, and 7 bases stayed unmatched. CDR1 is SQVTM and CDR2 is ANQGSEA in the germline V gene. CDR3 residues: CSVNRGLREQYF. Written as DNA, the CDR3 is TGCAGCGTCAACAGGGGGCTGAGAGAGCAGTACTTC.

The chain is built from TRBV7-8 and TRBJ1-6; TRBD1 agrees at 7 bases. In germline, CDR1 is SGHVS, CDR2 FQNEAQ. V shed 5 bases, J shed 10 bases, and the junction held 17 bases outside the gene matches. The CDR3 consists of 17 residues. DNA for the CDR3: TGTGCCAGCAGCCTAAGTCGAACAGGGGAGGTACGATCACCCCTCCACTTT. Its protein is CASSLSRTGEVRSPLHF.

V gene TRBV6-5 combines with J gene TRBJ2-7; no clear D gene. This CDR3 is built from 11 residues. Per the germline V gene, CDR1 is MNHEY and CDR2 is SVGAGI. V shed 2 bases and J shed 5 bases, with 4 bases lying between them. The CDR3 spells CASSYGHEQYF. CDR3 DNA sequence: TGTGCCAGCAGTTACGGCCACGAGCAGTACTTC.

This sequence joins TRBV3-1 (or the pseudogene TRBV3-2) and TRBJ1-2, with unresolved D. V lost 0 bases and J 8 bases, leaving 10 bases between the germline ends. CDR3 length: 13 residues. CDR1 is LGHDT and CDR2 is YNNKEL in the germline V gene (reference sequence). The CDR3, as DNA: TGTGCCAGCAGCCAAGATCTTGGCGGCGGCTACACCTTC. Protein product: CASSQDLGGGYTF.

This clone showed up just once. The gene calls are TRBV28 and TRBJ1-6; D is possibly TRBD1 (5 bases). The CDR3 has 16 residues. Trimming took off 5 bases at V and 9 bases at J, with 20 bases between the two ends. Germline V gene lookup returns CDR1 MDHEN and CDR2 SYDVKM. The CDR3 region is CASSPNRAGNSSPLHF. The DNA of the CDR3 is TGTGCCAGCAGTCCTAACCGGGCAGGGAACAGTTCACCCCTCCACTTT. The full variable domain, its missing parts supplied by reference TRBV28 and TRBJ1-6, is DVKVTQSSRYLVKRTGEKVFLECVQDMDHENMFWYRQDPGLGLRLIYFSYDVKMKEKGDIPEGYSVSREKKERFSLILESASTNQTSMYLCASSPNRAGNSSPLHFGNGTRLTVT.

The chain links TRBV7-6 to TRBJ2-7; TRBD1 matches 8 bases. The CDR3 runs to 14 residues. With 5 bases clipped from V and 6 bases from J, the junction kept 9 bases outside the gene matches. The germline CDR1 and CDR2 sequences are SGHVS and FNYEAQ. The chain's CDR3 is CASSPRTGNAEQYF. As DNA, the CDR3 is TGTGCCAGCAGCCCCCGGACAGGGAACGCCGAGCAGTACTTC.